A single sample is the source of the 5 T cell receptor beta chains below, sequenced in a study of blood T cell repertoires in COVID-19. Sequencing was performed with immunoSEQ multiplex PCR; in TCRdb, only in-frame clones are kept and a portion is missing. The table shows under 55,000 clones, with under 90% occurring only once. The sample consisted of peripheral blood. Receptors were obtained from a man over 45 with acute or convalescent COVID-19.

The chain combines TRBV29-1 with TRBJ2-7, with 7 bases aligning to TRBD1. CDR3 size: 15 residues. The J segment lost 0 bases and the V segment lost 5 bases, leaving 10 bases of the junction unmatched. Germline V gives CDR1 SQVTM, CDR2 ANQGSEA. CDR3 in DNA: TGCAGCGTTAAAGGGGGCACCTCACCCTCCTACGAGCAGTACTTC. Translating gives CSVKGGTSPSYEQYF.

The chain uses TRBV7-2 and TRBJ1-1; no definite D call. Germline loops: CDR1 SGHTA, CDR2 FQGNSA. CDR3 length: 14 residues. V was shortened by 3 bases and J by 0 bases, with 8 bases between the two germline ends. The CDR3 loop reads CASSFSVLNTEAFF. Here the CDR3 DNA reads TGTGCCAGCAGCTTCAGCGTCCTGAACACTGAAGCTTTCTTT.

V is TRBV5-4 and J is TRBJ2-7, with TRBD2 identical over 11 bases. The CDR3 loop spans 15 amino acids. Trimming at V came to 2 bases and at J to 4 bases, leaving 5 bases not matched to a gene. CDR1 and CDR2 (germline): SGHNT, YYREEE (reference sequence). The CDR3 bases are TGTGCCAGCAGCTTCCCTAGCGGGGGGAAATACGAGCAGTACTTC. This translates into CASSFPSGGKYEQYF.

Notes on this clone: The sample has other DNA sequences that encode this CDR3 too. The V and J genes are TRBV3-1 (or the pseudogene TRBV3-2) and TRBJ1-1, with unresolved D. CDR3 size: 13 residues. V was cut by 0 bases and J by 4 bases, with 6 bases left in between. Per the germline V gene, CDR1 is LGHDT and CDR2 is YNNKEL (reference sequence). Written as DNA, the CDR3 is TGTGCCAGCAGCCAAGAGGGAGGCACTGAAGCTTTCTTT. This codes for CASSQEGGTEAFF.

The chain combines TRBV5-1 with TRBJ2-7; D is possibly TRBD2 (5 bases). V was shortened by 0 bases and J by 4 bases, with 14 bases between the two germline ends. The CDR3 consists of 15 residues. Germline V gene sequence: CDR1 SGHRS, CDR2 YFSETQ. Here the CDR3 reads CASSLAVGESYEQYF. DNA for the CDR3: TGCGCCAGCAGCTTGGCCGTGGGAGAGTCGTACGAGCAGTACTTC.